This T cell receptor beta chain was sequenced for a study of OX40 agonist ivuxolimab in advanced cancers. Drawing of blood for sampling happened at baseline, at cycle 4 day 1, and at cycle 7 day 1. The ends lost 4 bases at V and 4 bases at J; junction bases unmatched: 11. Germline V gives CDR1 SGDLS, CDR2 YYNGEE. There are 15 residues in the CDR3. TCRdb's copy holds only in-frame clones and misses some; the assay was immunoSEQ multiplex PCR. The sample lists about 90,000 clones, approximately 90% occurring once. The sequence was obtained from an adult with an advanced solid tumor such as melanoma, head and neck, liver or kidney cancer. This specimen was CD4+ or CD8+ T cells sorted from blood, taken in a trial of the OX40 agonist ivuxolimab. The rearrangement joins TRBV9 to TRBJ2-7; 7 bases are a match to TRBD2. The CDR3 reads CASSPTPGTTYEQYF. The CDR3 DNA reads TGTGCCAGCAGCCCCACCCCCGGGACTACTTACGAGCAGTACTTC.